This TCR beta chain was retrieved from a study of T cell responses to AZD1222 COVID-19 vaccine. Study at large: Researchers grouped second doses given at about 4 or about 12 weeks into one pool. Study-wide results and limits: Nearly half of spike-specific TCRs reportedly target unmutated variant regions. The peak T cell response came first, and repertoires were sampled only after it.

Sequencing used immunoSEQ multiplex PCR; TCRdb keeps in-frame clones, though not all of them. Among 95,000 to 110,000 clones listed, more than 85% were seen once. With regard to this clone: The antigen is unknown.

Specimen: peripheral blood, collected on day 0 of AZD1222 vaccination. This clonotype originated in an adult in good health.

This chain's CDR3 is CASSRRLAGVNEQFF. The CDR3 DNA follows: TGTGCCAGCAGTCGAAGACTAGCGGGAGTCAATGAGCAGTTCTTC. This rearrangement joins TRBV6-5 to TRBJ2-1; 12 nucleotides match TRBD2. The CDR3 loop spans 15 amino acids. The V gene end was trimmed by 5 bases and the J gene end by 6 bases; junction bases not matched to a gene: 5. Germline values: CDR1 MNHEY, CDR2 SVGAGI.